This T cell receptor (beta chain) was documented in a study of cytomegalovirus exposure and HLA in healthy donors. Overall study results and limits: The authors enumerated 150 to 200 TCR beta chains as linked to cytomegalovirus.

About this clone itself: Antigen specificity is unknown.

PCR involved 60 Vbeta and 13 Jbeta primers. TCRdb keeps only in-frame clones here, not all; method: immunoSEQ multiplex PCR. This table has roughly 87,000 clones, just under 75% appearing once. In germline, CDR1 is KGHSH, CDR2 LQKENI. CDR3 length: 15 amino acids. V was pared by 6 bases and J by 0 bases, with 4 bases of the junction left unmatched. What was sequenced was PBMCs. The genes are TRBV18 and TRBJ2-7; 11 bases map to TRBD2. The origin of this receptor is a man aged 55 to 70 in good health and CMV-seronegative. The CDR3, as DNA: TGTGCCAGCTCCCCTGGGACTAGCGGCTCCTACGAGCAGTACTTC. It translates to CASSPGTSGSYEQYF.